The present T cell receptor (beta chain) was sequenced within a study of T cells in Graves' hyperthyroidism and ophthalmopathy. Study details: Peripheral blood was acquired at first diagnosis, ahead of any therapy whatsoever.

This clonotype was recorded many times. Germline CDR1 reads SEHNR; CDR2 reads FQNEAQ (reference sequence). The CDR3 covers 13 residues. The V end was cut by 0 bases, the J end by 13 bases, with 12 bases between. Each ophthalmopathy patient scored at least 3 on the Clinical Activity Score and at least 4 on NOSPECS grade, with duration under 3 months. Extraction of PBMCs used 7.5 to 10 ml of fresh peripheral blood. TCR beta CDR3 sequences were amplified from RNA transcripts. HTBI primers were used for first-round RT-PCR of the TCR CDR3. TCRdb recomputed calls from the multiplex PCR reads with MiXCR, one row per CDR3 protein. The sample includes 550,000 to 600,000 distinct CDR3 sequences, 14% of them seen just once.

Sequenced input: blood. The chain is built from TRBV7-9 and TRBJ1-4; possibly TRBD1 for D (5 bases). The clonotype originates from a woman in her late teens or twenties with Graves' ophthalmopathy. The CDR3 sequence is CASSLAQGGSLFF. As DNA, the CDR3 is TGTGCCAGCAGCTTAGCGCAGGGTGGATCACTGTTTTTT.